The TCR beta chain under discussion was sequenced for a study of human T cells and chemical hapten exposure (dated by TCRdb to the early 2020s). Regarding the complete study: For sensitization, 2% DPC in acetone was applied to a 2 cm by 2 cm area of upper inner arm skin. About 30 alopecia patients provided blood for TCR sequencing at one to four time points (pre-sensitization, 2, 6 and 24 weeks). In alopecia patients, the study followed how the peripheral blood TCR repertoire changed in vivo over primary and secondary sensitization to diphenylcyclopropenone (DPC), a hapten. Patients additionally received weekly therapeutic DPC doses to the scalp throughout the roughly 24-week study period. Libraries were pooled for sequencing, and variation in per-sample TCR yields was attributed mainly to small differences in library volumes within the pool. Blood samples were taken from patients before sensitization (week 0) and at 2, 6 and about 24 weeks after DPC sensitization. The patient cohort, mostly female, included alopecia areata with under or over 50% scalp involvement, alopecia totalis and alopecia universalis. Patch testing was done on the upper back using Finn chambers containing 0.01% DPC, and results were scored after 6 days according to International Contact Dermatitis Research Group standards. The paper's findings and limits, for the study overall: Because every patient had alopecia, a presumed autoimmune disease, the patients' immune response might differ from that of healthy individuals. A positive correlation was found between the number of PT1 expanded TCRs and patch test score, with significance reached at thresholds 8, 16 and 32 but not 4. After repeated subsampling, the strength of the expansion versus patch-test correlation and the threshold at which it became significant changed. Significantly more large CDR3 similarity clusters were formed by expanded TCRs than by pre-sensitization or healthy control sets, consistent with antigen-driven responses. No change with DPC sensitization was found in the number of TCRs above 1 in 1000 frequency, and no evidence of global repertoire structure alterations was found.

The method was RACE. Sequenced using a NextSeq 500. Library preparation attached unique molecular identifiers to individual cDNA molecules for quantitative, reproducible TCR counting. Each blood RNA sample was used to sequence both TCR alpha and TCR beta chains. The paper's data handling went like this. The median number of TCRs per sample was over 85,000, ranging from about 20,000 to 750,000. The Decombinator software suite was used to annotate V, J and CDR3 in the TCR reads. To make PS versus PT1 abundance plots, every sample was subsampled to the same number of TCRs (28,000). Expanded TCRs were defined as absent before sensitization and observed at least eight times at the 2-week time point. TCRdb applied fastp at Q25 and MiXCR to the public reads, then kept only in-frame beta chains. A single entry per CDR3 protein holds the most common genes and DNA from its merged rows. TCRdb's processing, not the authors', yielded these V and J calls. This sample is represented by around 360,000 distinct CDR3 sequences; about 6% of them were singletons. The top ten hold about 5.4% of the sample.

On this clonotype itself: The antigen this receptor binds is unknown. No quality values exist for individual bases; no much larger clone is one base distant.

The time point label on this specimen signifies: patch test 2, 6 weeks after DPC sensitization. The treatment or condition tag for this specimen amounts to: therapeutic diphenylcyclopropenone sensitization with weekly scalp DPC. At every patch-test visit, the blood draw took place before the patch test was put on. Eligible patients were aged 18 to 70, diagnosed with alopecia, deemed suitable for DPC therapy, and excluded if pregnant. Total RNA was isolated from unfractionated whole blood collected in Tempus Blood RNA tubes. From the cysteine up to the phenylalanine, the CDR3 has a length of 16 residues. Of all the DNA, just the CDR3 is kept, 48 bases in frame from base 1. At the junction V is shortened by 2 bases and J by 1 base, with 17 bases in between. CDR1 and CDR2 were assigned from the germline V gene (reference sequence) as DFQATT and SNEGSKA.

The rearrangement combines TRBV20-1 with TRBJ1-1, and perhaps TRBD1 as D gene, on 5 matching bases. The sequence came from a woman younger than 35 with alopecia areata. Some clones in this sample may be carry-over from other donors' samples. Here the sequenced sample was whole blood, taken in connection with sensitization to the hapten diphenylcyclopropenone (DPC). The nucleotide sequence reads as follows: TGCAGTGCTAGACAATGGACACCCTCGGGGAACACTGAAGCTTTCTTT. This yields the protein CSARQWTPSGNTEAFF.